What follows is one TCR beta chain and its context. CDR1 is MRHNA, CDR2 SNTAGT, per germline. V was clipped by 5 bases and J by 4 bases; unmatched bases: 5. The CDR3 extends over 14 amino acids. This specimen belongs to a study of blood T cell repertoires in COVID-19. Turning to the study itself: T cells, B-cell-depleted T cells, or PBMCs provided the cDNA or gDNA that served as material.

Assay: immunoSEQ multiplex PCR; the TCRdb copy retains only in-frame clones and omits some. The sample yields about 140,000 clones, approximately 87% seen once. The receptor's source is a woman aged 40 to 50 with acute or convalescent COVID-19. This sequence joins TRBV6-4 and TRBJ1-1; TRBD1 aligns across 9 bases. Sequenced material: peripheral blood. The chain's CDR3 is CASSQTGGGTEAFF. For the CDR3, the DNA is TGTGCCAGCAGTCAAACAGGGGGCGGCACTGAAGCTTTCTTT.